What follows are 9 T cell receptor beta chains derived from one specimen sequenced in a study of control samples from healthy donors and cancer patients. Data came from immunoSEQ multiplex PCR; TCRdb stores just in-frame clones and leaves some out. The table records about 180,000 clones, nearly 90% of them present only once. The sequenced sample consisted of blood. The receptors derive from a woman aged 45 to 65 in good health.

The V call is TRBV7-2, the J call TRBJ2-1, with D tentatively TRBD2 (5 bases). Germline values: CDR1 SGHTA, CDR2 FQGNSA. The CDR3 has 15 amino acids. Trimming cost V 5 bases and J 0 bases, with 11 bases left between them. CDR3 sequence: CASSPRGNSYNEQFF. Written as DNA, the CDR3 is TGTGCCAGCAGCCCGCGAGGGAACTCCTACAATGAGCAGTTCTTC.

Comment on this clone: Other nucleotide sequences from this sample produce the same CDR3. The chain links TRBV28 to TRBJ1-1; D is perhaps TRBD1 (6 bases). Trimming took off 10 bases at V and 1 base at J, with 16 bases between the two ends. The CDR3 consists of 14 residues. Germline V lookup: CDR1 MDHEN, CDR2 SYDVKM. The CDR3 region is CATFIPGQNTEAFF. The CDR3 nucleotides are TGTGCCACCTTCATTCCGGGACAGAACACTGAAGCTTTCTTT.

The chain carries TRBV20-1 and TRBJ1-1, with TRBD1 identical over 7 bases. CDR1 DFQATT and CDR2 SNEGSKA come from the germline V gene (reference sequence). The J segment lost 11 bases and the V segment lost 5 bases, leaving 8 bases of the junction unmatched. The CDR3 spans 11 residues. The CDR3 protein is CSAPDRVDAFF. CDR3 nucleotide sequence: TGCAGTGCTCCCGACAGGGTTGACGCTTTCTTT.

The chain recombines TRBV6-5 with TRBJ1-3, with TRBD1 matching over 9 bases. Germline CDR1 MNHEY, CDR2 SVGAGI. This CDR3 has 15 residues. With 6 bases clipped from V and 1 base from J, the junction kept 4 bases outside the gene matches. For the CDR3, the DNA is TGTGCCAGCAGAAGGACAGGGGTATCTGGAAACACCATATATTTT. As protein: CASRRTGVSGNTIYF.

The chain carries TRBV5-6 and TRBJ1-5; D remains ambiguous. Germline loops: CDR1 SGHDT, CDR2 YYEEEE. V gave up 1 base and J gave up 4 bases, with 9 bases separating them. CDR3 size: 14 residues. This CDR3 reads CASSLYGVNQPQHF. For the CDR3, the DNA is TGTGCCAGCAGCTTGTACGGGGTTAATCAGCCCCAGCATTTT.

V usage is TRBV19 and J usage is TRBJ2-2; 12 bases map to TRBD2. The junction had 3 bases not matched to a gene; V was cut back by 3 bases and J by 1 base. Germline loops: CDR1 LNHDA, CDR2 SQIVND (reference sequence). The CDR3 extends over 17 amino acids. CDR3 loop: CASSMWGLAGNTGELFF. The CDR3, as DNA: TGTGCCAGTAGTATGTGGGGACTAGCGGGGAACACCGGGGAGCTGTTTTTT.

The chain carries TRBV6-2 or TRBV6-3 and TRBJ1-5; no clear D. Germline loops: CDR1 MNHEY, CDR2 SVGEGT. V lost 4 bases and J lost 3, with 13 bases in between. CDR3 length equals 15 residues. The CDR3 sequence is CASSLHIGVNQPQHF. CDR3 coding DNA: TGTGCCAGCAGTTTACATATCGGGGTCAATCAGCCCCAGCATTTT.

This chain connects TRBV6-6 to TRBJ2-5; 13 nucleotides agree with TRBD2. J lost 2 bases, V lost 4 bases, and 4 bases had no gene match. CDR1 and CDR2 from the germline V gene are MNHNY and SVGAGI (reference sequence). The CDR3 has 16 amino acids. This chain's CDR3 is CASSWTSGGIQETQYF. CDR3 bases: TGTGCCAGCAGTTGGACTAGCGGGGGAATACAAGAGACCCAGTACTTC.

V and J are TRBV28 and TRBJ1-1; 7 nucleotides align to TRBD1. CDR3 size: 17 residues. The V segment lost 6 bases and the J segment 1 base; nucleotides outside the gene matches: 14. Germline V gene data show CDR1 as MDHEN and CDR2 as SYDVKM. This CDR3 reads CASSGRTGKGGNTEAFF. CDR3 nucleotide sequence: TGTGCCAGCAGCGGGCGGACAGGAAAAGGCGGGAACACTGAAGCTTTCTTT.